This T cell receptor beta chain was documented in a study of post-analysis software for immune sequencing data. Overall study results and limits: Relative to controls, patients had five TRBV segments at higher frequency, with TRBV5-6, TRBV5-1 and TRBV20-1 among these. Same-batch preparations were strongly co-clustered by F measure.

Turning to this clonotype: Its antigen is still unknown.

The CDR3 extends over 12 amino acids. Trimming left V 2 bases short and J 4 bases short, with 5 bases between. Germline CDR1 reads ENHRY; CDR2 reads SYGVKD. Included in the TCR beta cDNA libraries were unique molecular identifiers. Researchers reported 520,000 or so cDNA molecules coming from roughly 1 to 10 million T cells. One entry per CDR3 protein results from TCRdb running MiXCR on the PCR reads. The sample shows about 500,000 distinct CDR3 sequences, approximately 46% of them seen only once. J is TRBJ1-2 and V is TRBV10-3; D ambiguous. The receptor was derived from a girl under 18 with multiple sclerosis. Sequenced sample: blood. The CDR3 coding sequence is TGTGCCATCAGTGAGGCGATCTATGGCTACACCTTC. Its translation is CAISEAIYGYTF.